The 24 T cell receptor beta chains below all came from one sample that was sequenced in a study of blood T cell repertoires in COVID-19. Only in-frame clones appear in the TCRdb table, and some are missing; sequencing was by immunoSEQ multiplex PCR. This sample has approximately 69,000 clones, with approximately 88% found just once. Sequenced: peripheral blood. The source is a man over 45 with acute or convalescent COVID-19.

On this clone itself: The junction and the germline gene differ at one end; a read error may be behind it. This chain's CDR3 is CASSLVRPTSGSQETQYF. DNA for the CDR3: TGTGCTAGCAGCTTAGTAAGGCCGACTAGCGGGAGCCAAGAGACCCAGTACTTC. The V gene is TRBV7-7, the J gene TRBJ2-5, with 12 bases fitting TRBD2. Germline-derived CDR1 and CDR2 are SSHAT and FNYEAQ (reference sequence). CDR3 length: 18 residues.

The V call is TRBV5-1, the J call TRBJ2-4; D not resolved. The CDR3 runs 15 residues. Trimming took 2 bases from V and 1 from J, leaving 10 bases between them. Germline assignment: CDR1 SGHRS and CDR2 YFSETQ. The CDR3 nucleotides are TGCGCCAGCAGCTTAAGCCAGGTCGCCAAAAACATTCAGTACTTC. Encoded protein: CASSLSQVAKNIQYF.

V gene TRBV5-4 combines with J gene TRBJ2-3; 10 bases align to TRBD2. This CDR3 region has 14 residues. The V and J ends lost 4 bases and 4 bases, in that order; junction bases with no gene match: 3. Germline assignment: CDR1 SGHNT and CDR2 YYREEE (reference sequence). In DNA form, the CDR3 reads TGTGCCAGCAGCCCGGGGACTAGCGCAGATACGCAGTATTTT. Translated, it gives CASSPGTSADTQYF.

The gene calls are TRBV18 and TRBJ1-1, with TRBD1 as a possible D gene (6 bases). Germline CDR1 and CDR2: KGHSH and LQKENI. CDR3 length equals 14 residues. Trimming removed 2 bases from V and 5 bases from J, with 12 bases in between. CDR3 amino acids: CASSPEGVGTEAFF. CDR3 DNA sequence: TGTGCCAGCTCACCAGAGGGGGTGGGTACTGAAGCTTTCTTT.

CDR3 protein: CASITGEAYNSPLHF. Written as DNA, the CDR3 is TGTGCCAGCATAACAGGGGAGGCCTATAATTCACCCCTCCACTTT. The chain has TRBV6-1 and TRBJ1-6; TRBD1 matches 7 bases. V was clipped by 7 bases and J by 2 bases; unmatched bases: 5. The CDR3 runs to 15 residues. Germline loops: CDR1 MNHNS, CDR2 SASEGT.

The gene calls are TRBV7-9 and TRBJ2-5; TRBD2 might be the D (5 bases). Germline CDR1 reads SEHNR; CDR2 reads FQNEAQ (reference sequence). V lost 3 bases and J lost 3, with 8 bases in between. The CDR3 covers 13 residues. The CDR3 protein is CASSFSGEETQYF. The CDR3 DNA reads as TGTGCCAGCAGCTTTTCCGGGGAAGAGACCCAGTACTTC.

J is TRBJ2-1 and V is TRBV7-9; D is perhaps TRBD2 (6 bases). Germline V lookup: CDR1 SEHNR, CDR2 FQNEAQ (reference sequence). The CDR3 sequence is 17 residues long. The V gene lost 5 bases and the J gene lost 4 bases, with 21 bases spanning the gap. CDR3 in amino acids: CASSLSVGAGLYNEQFF. In DNA form, the CDR3 reads TGTGCCAGCAGCCTATCGGTAGGGGCAGGACTATACAATGAGCAGTTCTTC.

CDR3 DNA: TGCGCCAGCAGCCAATTGATCATGGCAGGGGGCACTGAAGCTTTCTTT. This codes for CASSQLIMAGGTEAFF. The V and J genes are TRBV4-1 and TRBJ1-1; 7 bases are shared with TRBD1. CDR1 is MGHRA and CDR2 is YSYEKL in the germline V gene. V lost 2 bases and J lost 4; bases outside the gene matches: 10. This CDR3 contains 16 residues.

The chain has TRBV7-9 and TRBJ1-2, with no clear D. The germline V and J ends were trimmed by 5 bases and 8 bases, with 21 bases remaining between them. Germline V gene data show CDR1 as SEHNR and CDR2 as FQNEAQ (reference sequence). CDR3 length: 15 residues. This CDR3 is CASSTYTQAMEGYTF. In DNA, the CDR3 is TGTGCCAGCAGCACCTACACCCAAGCTATGGAGGGCTACACCTTC.

The genes are TRBV6-5 and TRBJ1-2; D is possibly TRBD1 (6 bases). The ends were cut back, 4 bases at V and 3 bases at J, with 15 bases in the middle. This CDR3 spans 15 amino acids. Germline lookup yields CDR1 MNHEY and CDR2 SVGAGI. In DNA, the CDR3 is TGTGCCAGCAGTTCCCCGGGGAGGGGGTACTATGGCTACACCTTC. Its protein is CASSSPGRGYYGYTF.

This chain connects TRBV12-5 to TRBJ1-2, with TRBD1 matching over 8 bases. CDR3 size: 14 residues. The germline gives CDR1 LGHNT, CDR2 FRNRAP. The V and J ends lost 7 bases and 5 bases, in that order; junction bases with no gene match: 9. The CDR3 DNA follows: TGTGCTAGTGAGAAGGACAGGGTAAATTATGGCTACACCTTC. Residues: CASEKDRVNYGYTF.

The gene calls are TRBV7-8 and TRBJ1-5, with D maybe TRBD1 (6 bases). CDR1 SGHVS and CDR2 FQNEAQ come from the germline V gene. Between the trimmed V and J ends, which lost 3 bases and 3 bases, there was a span of 9 bases. The CDR3 sequence is 14 residues long. CDR3 region: CASSLDSLNQPQHF. The CDR3 bases are TGTGCCAGCAGCTTGGACAGTCTCAATCAGCCCCAGCATTTT.

The V and J genes are TRBV27 and TRBJ2-7; 7 bases align to TRBD1. V lost 2 bases and J lost 4; bases outside the gene matches: 14. CDR1 and CDR2 from the germline V gene are MNHEY and SMNVEV (reference sequence). This CDR3 spans 17 amino acids. The CDR3 DNA follows: TGTGCCAGCAGTTTAGAGGGTAGGGCAGGGGGTAGGTACGAGCAGTACTTC. Translated, it gives CASSLEGRAGGRYEQYF.

This clone was seen only once. V gene TRBV29-1 combines with J gene TRBJ1-2, with D possibly TRBD1 on 6 matching bases. Germline CDR1 SQVTM, CDR2 ANQGSEA. The CDR3 consists of 12 residues. Between the trimmed V and J ends, which lost 4 bases and 3 bases, there was a span of 9 bases. CDR3 sequence (DNA): TGCAGCGTTGGCCAGGGGCACTATGGCTACACCTTC. Its translation: CSVGQGHYGYTF.

The rearrangement links TRBV25-1 to TRBJ2-7, with D possibly TRBD1 on 5 matching bases. This CDR3 comprises 12 residues. V was pared by 7 bases and J by 1 base, with 8 bases between. CDR1 is MGHDK and CDR2 is SYGVNS in the germline V gene. CDR3 in amino acids: CASNQGSYEQYF. DNA for the CDR3: TGTGCCAGCAACCAGGGTTCCTACGAGCAGTACTTC.

The gene calls are TRBV14 and TRBJ1-2; D unclear. CDR1 and CDR2 from the germline V gene are SGHDN and FVKESK. The CDR3 spans 14 residues. V was cut by 2 bases and J by 7 bases, with 14 bases left in between. The CDR3: CASSQIEVASGYTF. For the CDR3, the DNA is TGTGCCAGCAGCCAAATCGAGGTGGCCTCTGGCTACACCTTC.

The chain uses TRBV9 and TRBJ1-1; D is perhaps TRBD1 (6 bases). The germline V gene encodes CDR1 SGDLS and CDR2 YYNGEE. CDR3 length equals 13 residues. Trimming removed 3 bases from V and 7 bases from J, with 13 bases in between. CDR3 in amino acids: CASSAGQKFEAFF. CDR3 DNA: TGTGCCAGCAGCGCCGGACAGAAGTTTGAAGCTTTCTTT. The full variable domain, its missing parts supplied by reference TRBV9 and TRBJ1-1, is DSGVTQTPKHLITATGQRVTLRCSPRSGDLSVYWYQQSLDQGLQFLIQYYNGEERAKGNILERFSAQQFPDLHSELNLSSLELGDSALYFCASSAGQKFEAFFGQGTRLTVV.

The genes are TRBV25-1 and TRBJ2-3, with 10 positions matching TRBD1. V lost 1 base and J lost 6; bases outside the gene matches: 10. CDR3 length: 17 residues. Per germline, CDR1 MGHDK and CDR2 SYGVNS. CDR3: CASSEWLGTGDGDTQYF. The DNA for the CDR3 is TGTGCCAGCAGTGAATGGCTAGGGACAGGGGATGGGGATACGCAGTATTTT. Looking up the rest from reference TRBV25-1 and TRBJ2-3 gives the full variable domain: EADIYQTPRYLVIGTGKKITLECSQTMGHDKMYWYQQDPGMELHLIHYSYGVNSTEKGDLSSESTVSRIRTEHFPLTLESARPSHTSQYLCASSEWLGTGDGDTQYFGPGTRLTVL.

The chain is built from TRBV16 and TRBJ1-4, with 10 bases identical to TRBD1. V trimming: 4 bases; J trimming: 2 bases; junction bases outside the gene matches: 7. Germline V gives CDR1 KGHSY, CDR2 FQNENV. The CDR3 runs 17 residues. The DNA of the CDR3 is TGTGCCAGCAGCCCGTCCCGGGACAGGGGTACTAATGAAAAACTGTTTTTT. It specifies CASSPSRDRGTNEKLFF.

The chain uses TRBV27 and TRBJ1-1; tentative D call: TRBD1 (6 bases). CDR1 MNHEY and CDR2 SMNVEV come from the germline V gene (reference sequence). The CDR3 loop spans 15 amino acids. The V end was cut by 5 bases, the J end by 0 bases, with 13 bases between. CDR3 sequence reads: CASSRGQLMNTEAFF. The CDR3, as DNA: TGTGCCAGCAGTCGCGGACAGCTAATGAACACTGAAGCTTTCTTT.

This clone has only a few counts. The chain links TRBV19 to TRBJ1-5; perhaps TRBD1 as D (5 bases). Trimming took 3 bases from V and 4 from J, leaving 13 bases between them. The germline CDR1 and CDR2 sequences are LNHDA and SQIVND (reference sequence). The CDR3 is made up of 15 amino acids. CDR3 bases: TGTGCCAGTAGTATTTCCGCGGCAGGGAATCAGCCCCAGCATTTT. Translated, it gives CASSISAAGNQPQHF.

The chain links TRBV2 to TRBJ1-5; TRBD1 might be the D (6 bases). The CDR3 is 14 amino acids. Germline lookup yields CDR1 SNHLY and CDR2 FYNNEI. Trimming took 4 bases from V and 6 from J, leaving 13 bases between them. The CDR3 sequence: CASSVATGIQPQHF. The CDR3, as DNA: TGTGCCAGCAGTGTGGCCACAGGGATTCAGCCCCAGCATTTT.

This clone appeared a single time. In DNA form, the CDR3 reads TGTGCCAGTAGTTTGACTGATAGCACAGATACGCAGTATTTT. It is translated as CASSLTDSTDTQYF. The chain couples TRBV19 to TRBJ2-3; D unresolved. The CDR3 runs to 14 residues. Trimming removed 5 bases at V and 0 bases at J, with 9 bases between. Germline lookup yields CDR1 LNHDA and CDR2 SQIVND (reference sequence).

V gene TRBV5-1 combines with J gene TRBJ2-3, with 8 bases that match TRBD1. The CDR3 length is 15 residues. The germline V gene encodes CDR1 SGHRS and CDR2 YFSETQ. The ends lost 6 bases at V and 2 bases at J; junction bases unmatched: 8. CDR3: CASTGQGFDTDTQYF. The CDR3 DNA reads TGCGCCAGCACTGGACAGGGCTTTGACACAGATACGCAGTATTTT.